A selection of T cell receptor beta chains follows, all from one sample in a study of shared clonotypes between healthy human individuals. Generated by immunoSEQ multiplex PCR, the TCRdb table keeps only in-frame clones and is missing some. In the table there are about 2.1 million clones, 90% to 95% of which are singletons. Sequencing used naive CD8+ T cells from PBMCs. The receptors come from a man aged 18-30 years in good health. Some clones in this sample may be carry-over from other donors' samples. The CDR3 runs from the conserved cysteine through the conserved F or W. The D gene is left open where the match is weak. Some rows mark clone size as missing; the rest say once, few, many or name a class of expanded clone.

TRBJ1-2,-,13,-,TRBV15,CATSRDRDYGYTF,TGTGCCACCAGCAGAGACAGGGACTATGGCTACACCTTC
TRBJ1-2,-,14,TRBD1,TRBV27,CASRSDRADYGYTF,TGTGCCAGCAGATCAGACAGGGCGGACTATGGCTACACCTTC
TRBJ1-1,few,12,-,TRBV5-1,CASSLGAIEAFF,TGCGCCAGCAGCTTGGGGGCAATCGAAGCTTTCTTT
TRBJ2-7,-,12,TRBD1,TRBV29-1,CSFGTGGYEQYF,TGCAGCTTCGGGACAGGGGGCTACGAGCAGTACTTC
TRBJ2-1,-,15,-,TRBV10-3,CAIRVFSSRYNEQFF,TGTGCCATCAGGGTTTTTTCTAGTCGCTACAATGAGCAGTTCTTC
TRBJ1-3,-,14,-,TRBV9,CASSVEGGVNTIYF,TGTGCCAGCAGCGTAGAAGGGGGGGTAAACACCATATATTTT
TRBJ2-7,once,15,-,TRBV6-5,CATLPAGQVSHEQYF,TGTGCCACCCTCCCCGCGGGGCAAGTTTCCCACGAGCAGTACTTC
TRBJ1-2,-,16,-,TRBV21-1,CASSKAGDRGNYGYTF,TGTGCCAGCAGCAAAGCGGGGGACAGGGGGAACTATGGCTACACCTTC
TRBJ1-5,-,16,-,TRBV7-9,CASSTGGEEGDQPQHF,TGTGCCAGCAGCACCGGAGGAGAAGAAGGGGATCAGCCCCAGCATTTT
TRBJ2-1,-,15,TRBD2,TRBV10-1,CASSELREGWNEQFF,TGCGCCAGCAGTGAGTTACGGGAGGGTTGGAATGAGCAGTTCTTC
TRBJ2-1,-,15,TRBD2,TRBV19,CASRESGRAYNEQFF,TGTGCCAGTAGGGAAAGCGGGAGGGCCTACAATGAGCAGTTCTTC
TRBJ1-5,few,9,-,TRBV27,CASGNPQHF,TGTGCCAGCGGCAATCCCCAGCATTTT
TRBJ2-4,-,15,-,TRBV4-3,CASSQGGAGLYIQYF,TGCGCCAGCAGCCAAGGGGGCGCGGGACTGTACATTCAGTACTTC
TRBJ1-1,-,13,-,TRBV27,CASSFGMNTEAFF,TGTGCCAGCAGTTTTGGGATGAACACTGAAGCTTTCTTT
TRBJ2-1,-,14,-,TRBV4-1,CASRPQGRRNEQFF,TGCGCCAGCAGGCCGCAGGGGCGAAGGAATGAGCAGTTCTTC
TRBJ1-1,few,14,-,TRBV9,CASGDGDMNTEAFF,TGTGCCAGCGGGGACGGCGACATGAACACTGAAGCTTTCTTT
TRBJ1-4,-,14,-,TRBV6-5,CASSYSAANEKLFF,TGTGCCAGCAGTTACTCGGCAGCGAATGAAAAACTGTTTTTT
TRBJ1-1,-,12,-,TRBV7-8,CAVSGIGPEAFF,TGTGCTGTATCCGGGATCGGCCCTGAAGCTTTCTTT
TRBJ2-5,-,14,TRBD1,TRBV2,CASREGTGQETQYF,TGTGCCAGCAGAGAAGGGACAGGGCAAGAGACCCAGTACTTC
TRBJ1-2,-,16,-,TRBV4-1,CASSQDLRGANYGYTF,TGCGCCAGCAGCCAAGATCTTCGGGGGGCTAACTATGGCTACACCTTC
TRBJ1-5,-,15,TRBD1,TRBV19,CASVGTEHSNQPQHF,TGTGCCAGCGTCGGGACAGAACATAGCAATCAGCCCCAGCATTTT
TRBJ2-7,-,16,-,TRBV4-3,CASSHLRGTPPHEQYF,TGCGCCAGCAGCCACTTGAGGGGGACACCACCTCACGAGCAGTACTTC
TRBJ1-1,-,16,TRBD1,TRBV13,CASSLGRTGMNTEAFF,TGTGCCAGCAGCTTAGGCCGGACAGGGATGAACACTGAAGCTTTCTTT
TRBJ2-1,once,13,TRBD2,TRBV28,CASGRESYNEQFF,TGTGCCAGCGGGAGGGAATCCTACAATGAGCAGTTCTTC
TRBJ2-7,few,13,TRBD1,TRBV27,CASSPGQTYEQYF,TGTGCCAGCAGCCCGGGACAGACCTACGAGCAGTACTTC
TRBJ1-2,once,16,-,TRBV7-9,CASSPDSYPVKYGYTF,TGTGCCAGCAGCCCGGACAGCTATCCTGTAAAGTATGGCTACACCTTC
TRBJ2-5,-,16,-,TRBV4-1,CASSQDRGRVGETQYF,TGCGCCAGCAGCCAAGATAGGGGCAGGGTGGGAGAGACCCAGTACTTC
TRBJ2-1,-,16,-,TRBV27,CASSLSPRVGYNEQFF,TGTGCCAGCAGTCTCTCCCCCCGGGTAGGGTACAATGAGCAGTTCTTC
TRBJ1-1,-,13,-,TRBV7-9,CASSPAGSTEAFF,TGTGCCAGCAGCCCCGCCGGGAGCACTGAAGCTTTCTTT
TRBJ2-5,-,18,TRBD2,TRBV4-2,CASSQDMFGLAGKETQYF,TGTGCCAGCAGCCAAGATATGTTCGGGCTAGCGGGGAAGGAGACCCAGTACTTC
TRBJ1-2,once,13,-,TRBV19,CASTGRANYGYTF,TGTGCCAGTACCGGCAGAGCTAACTATGGCTACACCTTC
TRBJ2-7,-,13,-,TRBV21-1,CASPTTGPYEQYF,TGTGCCAGCCCTACGACAGGTCCCTACGAGCAGTACTTC
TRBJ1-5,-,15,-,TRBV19,CASSILETSNQPQHF,TGTGCCAGTAGTATTCTAGAGACTAGCAATCAGCCCCAGCATTTT
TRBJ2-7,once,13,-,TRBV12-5,CASGRTGIYEQYF,TGTGCTAGTGGCCGAACAGGGATCTACGAGCAGTACTTC
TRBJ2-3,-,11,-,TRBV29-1,CSVVAPDTQYF,TGCAGCGTTGTGGCGCCAGATACGCAGTATTTT
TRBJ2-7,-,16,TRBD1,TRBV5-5,CASSFLQGALYPEQYF,TGTGCCAGCAGCTTTCTACAGGGGGCTCTCTATCCCGAGCAGTACTTC
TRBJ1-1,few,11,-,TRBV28,CASSRNTEAFF,TGTGCCAGCAGCCGGAACACTGAAGCTTTCTTT
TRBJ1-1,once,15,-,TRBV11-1,CASSGRGGRNTEAFF,TGTGCCAGCAGCGGCAGGGGTGGGAGAAACACTGAAGCTTTCTTT
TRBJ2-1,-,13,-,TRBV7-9,CASSDMGYSEQFF,TGTGCCAGCAGCGATATGGGGTACAGTGAGCAGTTCTTC
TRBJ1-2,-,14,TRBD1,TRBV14,CASSQLDRGDGYTF,TGTGCCAGCAGCCAGTTGGACAGGGGCGATGGCTACACCTTC
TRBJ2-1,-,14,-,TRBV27,CASSPLTSTHEQFF,TGTGCCAGCAGTCCCCTGACTAGTACCCATGAGCAGTTCTTC
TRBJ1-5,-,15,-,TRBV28,CASNLEKGSNQPQHF,TGTGCCAGCAACTTAGAAAAGGGGAGCAATCAGCCCCAGCATTTT
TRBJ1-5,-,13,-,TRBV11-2,CASSPGRSQPQHF,TGTGCCAGCAGCCCCGGGCGCTCCCAACCCCAGCATTTT
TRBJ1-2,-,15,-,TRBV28,CASSSRTGSNYGYTF,TGTGCCAGCAGTTCCCGGACGGGGAGCAACTATGGCTACACCTTC
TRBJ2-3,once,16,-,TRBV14,CASSQGIAPMTDTQYF,TGTGCCAGCAGCCAAGGGATAGCTCCAATGACAGATACGCAGTATTTT
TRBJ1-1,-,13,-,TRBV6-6,CASSSGGGPEAFF,TGTGCCAGCAGTTCGGGTGGGGGGCCTGAAGCTTTCTTT
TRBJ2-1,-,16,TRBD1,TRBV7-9,CASSFLQGASYNEQFF,TGTGCCAGCAGCTTTCTACAGGGGGCTTCCTACAATGAGCAGTTCTTC
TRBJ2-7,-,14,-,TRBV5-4,CASSFGGIRYEQYF,TGTGCCAGCAGCTTTGGGGGTATCCGCTACGAGCAGTACTTC
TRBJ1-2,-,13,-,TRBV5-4,CASSLSRYYGYTF,TGTGCCAGCAGCTTGAGCCGATACTATGGCTACACCTTC
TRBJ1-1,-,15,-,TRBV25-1,CASSRTQGMNTEAFF,TGTGCCAGCAGCCGAACCCAGGGGATGAACACTGAAGCTTTCTTT